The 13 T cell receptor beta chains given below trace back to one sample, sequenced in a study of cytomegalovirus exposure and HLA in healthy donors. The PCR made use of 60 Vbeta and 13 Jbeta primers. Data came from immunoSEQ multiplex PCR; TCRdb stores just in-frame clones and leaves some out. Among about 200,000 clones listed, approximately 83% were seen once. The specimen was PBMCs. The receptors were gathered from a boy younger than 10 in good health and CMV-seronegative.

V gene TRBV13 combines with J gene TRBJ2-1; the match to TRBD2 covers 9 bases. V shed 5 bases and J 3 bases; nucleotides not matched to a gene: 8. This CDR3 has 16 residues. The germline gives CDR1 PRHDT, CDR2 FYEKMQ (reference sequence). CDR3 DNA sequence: TGTGCCAGCAGCATCGGGACTAGCTGGGTCTACAATGAGCAGTTCTTC. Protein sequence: CASSIGTSWVYNEQFF.

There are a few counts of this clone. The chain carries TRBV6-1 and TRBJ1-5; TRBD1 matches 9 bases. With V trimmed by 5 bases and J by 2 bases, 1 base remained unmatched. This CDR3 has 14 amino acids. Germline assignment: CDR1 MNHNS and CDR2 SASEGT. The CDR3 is CASSWTGGNQPQHF. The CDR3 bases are TGTGCCAGCAGTTGGACAGGGGGCAATCAGCCCCAGCATTTT.

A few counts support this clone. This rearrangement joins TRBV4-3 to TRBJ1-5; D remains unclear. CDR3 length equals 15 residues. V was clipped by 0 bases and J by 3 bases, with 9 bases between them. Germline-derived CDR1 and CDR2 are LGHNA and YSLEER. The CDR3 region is CASSQDSHYNQPQHF. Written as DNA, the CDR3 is TGCGCCAGCAGCCAAGACTCACACTACAATCAGCCCCAGCATTTT.

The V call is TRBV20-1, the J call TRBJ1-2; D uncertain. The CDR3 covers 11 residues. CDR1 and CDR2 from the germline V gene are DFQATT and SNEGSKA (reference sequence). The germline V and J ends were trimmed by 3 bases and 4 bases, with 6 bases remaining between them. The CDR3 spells CSARGFYGYTF. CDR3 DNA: TGCAGTGCTAGGGGCTTCTATGGCTACACCTTC.

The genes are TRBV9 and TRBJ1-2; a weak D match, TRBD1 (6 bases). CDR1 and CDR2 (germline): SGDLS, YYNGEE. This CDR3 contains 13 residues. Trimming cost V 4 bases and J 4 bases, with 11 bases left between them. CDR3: CASSPGTPYGYTF. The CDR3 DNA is TGTGCCAGCAGCCCCGGGACACCCTATGGCTACACCTTC.

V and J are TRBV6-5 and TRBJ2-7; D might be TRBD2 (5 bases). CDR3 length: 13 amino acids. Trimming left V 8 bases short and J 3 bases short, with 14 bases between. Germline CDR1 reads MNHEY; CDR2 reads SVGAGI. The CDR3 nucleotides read TGTGCCAGCGGAGGATGGGTCGACTACGAGCAGTACTTC. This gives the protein CASGGWVDYEQYF.

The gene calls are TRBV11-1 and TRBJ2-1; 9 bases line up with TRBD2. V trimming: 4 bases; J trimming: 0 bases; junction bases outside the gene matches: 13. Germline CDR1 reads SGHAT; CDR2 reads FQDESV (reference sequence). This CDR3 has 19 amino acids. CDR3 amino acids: CASSSRGSGGPSSYNEQFF. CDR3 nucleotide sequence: TGTGCCAGCAGCTCCCGGGGTAGCGGGGGCCCTAGCTCCTACAATGAGCAGTTCTTC.

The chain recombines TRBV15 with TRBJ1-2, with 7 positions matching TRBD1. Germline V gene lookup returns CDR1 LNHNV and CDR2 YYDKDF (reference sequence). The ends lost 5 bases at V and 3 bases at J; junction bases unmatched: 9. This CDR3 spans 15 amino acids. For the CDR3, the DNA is TGTGCCACCAGCCCTCAGTGGGACAGATACTATGGCTACACCTTC. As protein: CATSPQWDRYYGYTF.

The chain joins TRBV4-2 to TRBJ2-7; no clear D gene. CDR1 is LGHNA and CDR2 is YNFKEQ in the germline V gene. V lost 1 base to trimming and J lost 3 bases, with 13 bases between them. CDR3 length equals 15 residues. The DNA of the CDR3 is TGTGCCAGCAGCCAAGCACGAGGATTCGACTACGAGCAGTACTTC. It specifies CASSQARGFDYEQYF.

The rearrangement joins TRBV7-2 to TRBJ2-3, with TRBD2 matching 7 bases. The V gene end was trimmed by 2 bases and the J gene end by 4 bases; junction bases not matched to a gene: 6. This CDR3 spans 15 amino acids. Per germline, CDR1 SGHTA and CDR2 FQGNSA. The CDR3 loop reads CASSLSPGGSDTQYF. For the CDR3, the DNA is TGTGCCAGCAGCTTAAGCCCGGGGGGTTCAGATACGCAGTATTTT.

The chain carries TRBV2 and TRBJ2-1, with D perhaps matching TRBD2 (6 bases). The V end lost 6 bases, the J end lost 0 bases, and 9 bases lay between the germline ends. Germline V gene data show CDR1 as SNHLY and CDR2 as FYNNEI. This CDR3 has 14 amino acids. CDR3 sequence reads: CASRSGGSYNEQFF. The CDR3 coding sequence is TGTGCCAGCAGGTCCGGGGGCTCCTACAATGAGCAGTTCTTC.

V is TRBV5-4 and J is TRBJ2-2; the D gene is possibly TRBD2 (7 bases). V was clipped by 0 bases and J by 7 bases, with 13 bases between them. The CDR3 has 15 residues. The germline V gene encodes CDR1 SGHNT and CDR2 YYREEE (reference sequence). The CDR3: CASSLGAGADGELFF. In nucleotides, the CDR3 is TGTGCCAGCAGCTTGGGGGCGGGGGCTGACGGGGAGCTGTTTTTT.

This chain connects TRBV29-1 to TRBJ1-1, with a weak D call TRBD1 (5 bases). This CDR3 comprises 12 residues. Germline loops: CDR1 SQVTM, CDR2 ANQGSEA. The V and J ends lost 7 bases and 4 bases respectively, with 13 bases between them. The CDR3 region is CSGITGPTEAFF. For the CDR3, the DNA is TGCAGCGGGATCACAGGTCCCACTGAAGCTTTCTTT.